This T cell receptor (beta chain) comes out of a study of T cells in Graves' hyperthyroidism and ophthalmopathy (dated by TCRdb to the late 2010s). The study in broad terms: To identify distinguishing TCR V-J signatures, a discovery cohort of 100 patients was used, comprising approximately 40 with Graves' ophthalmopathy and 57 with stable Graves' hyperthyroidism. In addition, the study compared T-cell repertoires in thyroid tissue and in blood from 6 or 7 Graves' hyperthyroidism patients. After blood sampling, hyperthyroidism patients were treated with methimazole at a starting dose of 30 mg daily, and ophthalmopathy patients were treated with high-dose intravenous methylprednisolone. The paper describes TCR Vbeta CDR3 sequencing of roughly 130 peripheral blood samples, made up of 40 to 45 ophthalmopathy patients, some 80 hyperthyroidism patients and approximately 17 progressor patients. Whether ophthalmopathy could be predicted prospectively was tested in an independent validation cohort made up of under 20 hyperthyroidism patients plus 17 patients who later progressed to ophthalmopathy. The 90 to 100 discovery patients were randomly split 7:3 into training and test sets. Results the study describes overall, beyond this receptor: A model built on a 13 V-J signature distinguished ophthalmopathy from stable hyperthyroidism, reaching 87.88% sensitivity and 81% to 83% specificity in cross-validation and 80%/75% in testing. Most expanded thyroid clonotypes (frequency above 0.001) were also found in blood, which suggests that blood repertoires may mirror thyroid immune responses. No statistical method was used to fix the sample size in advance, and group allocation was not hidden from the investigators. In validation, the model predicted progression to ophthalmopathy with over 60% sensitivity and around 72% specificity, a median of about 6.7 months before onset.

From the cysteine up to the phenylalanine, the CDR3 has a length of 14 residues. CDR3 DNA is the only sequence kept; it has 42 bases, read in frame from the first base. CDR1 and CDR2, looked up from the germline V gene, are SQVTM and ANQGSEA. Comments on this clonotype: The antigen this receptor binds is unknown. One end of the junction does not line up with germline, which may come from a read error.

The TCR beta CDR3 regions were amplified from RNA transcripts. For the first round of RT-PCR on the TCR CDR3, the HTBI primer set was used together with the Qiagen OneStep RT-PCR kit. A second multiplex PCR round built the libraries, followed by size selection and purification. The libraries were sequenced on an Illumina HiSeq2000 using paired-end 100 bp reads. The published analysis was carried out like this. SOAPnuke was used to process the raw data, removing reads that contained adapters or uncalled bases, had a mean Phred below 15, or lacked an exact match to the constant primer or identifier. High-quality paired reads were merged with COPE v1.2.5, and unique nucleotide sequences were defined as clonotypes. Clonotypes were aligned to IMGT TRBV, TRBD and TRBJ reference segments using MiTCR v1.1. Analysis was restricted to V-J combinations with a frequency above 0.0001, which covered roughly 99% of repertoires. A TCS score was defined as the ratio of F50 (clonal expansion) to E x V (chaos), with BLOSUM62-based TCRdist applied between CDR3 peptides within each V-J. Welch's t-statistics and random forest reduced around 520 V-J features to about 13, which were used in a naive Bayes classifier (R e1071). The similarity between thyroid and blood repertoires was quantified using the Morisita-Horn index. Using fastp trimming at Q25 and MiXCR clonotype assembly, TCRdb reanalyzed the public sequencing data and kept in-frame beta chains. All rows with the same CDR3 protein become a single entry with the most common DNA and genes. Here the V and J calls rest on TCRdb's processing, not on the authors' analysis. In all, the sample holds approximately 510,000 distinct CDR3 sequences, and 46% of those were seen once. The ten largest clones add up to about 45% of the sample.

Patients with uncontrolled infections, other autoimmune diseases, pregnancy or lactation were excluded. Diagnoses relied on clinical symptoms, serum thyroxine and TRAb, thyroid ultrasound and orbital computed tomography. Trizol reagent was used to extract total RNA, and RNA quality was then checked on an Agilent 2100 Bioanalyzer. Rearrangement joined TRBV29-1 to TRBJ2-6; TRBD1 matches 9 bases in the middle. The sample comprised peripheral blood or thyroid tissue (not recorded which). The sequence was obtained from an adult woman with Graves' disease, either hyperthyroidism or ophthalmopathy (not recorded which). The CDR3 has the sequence CSVEVRGQGFAEAF. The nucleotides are TGCAGCGTTGAAGTGAGGGGACAGGGTTTCGCTGAAGCTTTC.